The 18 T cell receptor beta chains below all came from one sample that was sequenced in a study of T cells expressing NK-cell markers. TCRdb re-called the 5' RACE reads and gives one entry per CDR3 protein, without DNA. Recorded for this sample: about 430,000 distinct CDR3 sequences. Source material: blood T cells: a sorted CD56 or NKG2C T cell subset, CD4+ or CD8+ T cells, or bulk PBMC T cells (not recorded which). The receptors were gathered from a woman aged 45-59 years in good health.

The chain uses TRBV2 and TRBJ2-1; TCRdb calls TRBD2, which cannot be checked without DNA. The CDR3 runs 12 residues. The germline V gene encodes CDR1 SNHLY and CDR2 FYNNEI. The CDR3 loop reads CASSTLAGVVFF.

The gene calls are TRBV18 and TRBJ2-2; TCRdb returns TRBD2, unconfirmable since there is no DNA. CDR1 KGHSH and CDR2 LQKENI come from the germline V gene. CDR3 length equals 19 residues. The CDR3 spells CASSPSGRLHRPNTGELFF.

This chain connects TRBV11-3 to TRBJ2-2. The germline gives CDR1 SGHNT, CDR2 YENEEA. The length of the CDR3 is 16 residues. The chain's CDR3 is CASSLDPGLMAGELFF. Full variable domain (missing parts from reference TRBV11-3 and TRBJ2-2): EAGVVQSPRYKIIEKKQPVAFWCNPISGHNTLYWYLQNLGQGPELLIRYENEEAVDDSQLPKDRFSAERLKGVDSTLKIQPAELGDSAVYLCASSLDPGLMAGELFFGEGSRLTVL.

The CDR3 here is CASSPSAGGFSYEQYF. The chain joins TRBV12-3 or TRBV12-4 to TRBJ2-7; TCRdb reports TRBD1, a call that lacks DNA to check it against. This CDR3 region has 16 residues.

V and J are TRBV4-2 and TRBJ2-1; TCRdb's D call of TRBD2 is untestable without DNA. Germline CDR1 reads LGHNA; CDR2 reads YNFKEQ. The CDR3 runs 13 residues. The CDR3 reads CASSQALIAEQFF.

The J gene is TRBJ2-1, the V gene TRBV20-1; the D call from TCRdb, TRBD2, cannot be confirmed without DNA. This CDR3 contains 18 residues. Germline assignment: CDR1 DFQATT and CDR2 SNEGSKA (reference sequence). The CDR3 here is CSASASGRATLPRNEQFF.

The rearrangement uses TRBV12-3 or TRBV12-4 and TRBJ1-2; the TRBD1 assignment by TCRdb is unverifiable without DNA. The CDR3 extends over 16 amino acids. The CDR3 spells CASSRGGGASGDGYTF.

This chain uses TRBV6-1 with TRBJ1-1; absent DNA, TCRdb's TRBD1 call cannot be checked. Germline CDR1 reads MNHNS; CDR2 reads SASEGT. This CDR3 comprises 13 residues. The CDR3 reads CASRGTGNTEAFF.

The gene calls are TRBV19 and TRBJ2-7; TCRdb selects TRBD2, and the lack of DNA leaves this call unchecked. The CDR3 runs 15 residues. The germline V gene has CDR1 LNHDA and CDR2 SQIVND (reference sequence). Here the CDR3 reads CASSIRSSGVYEQYF.

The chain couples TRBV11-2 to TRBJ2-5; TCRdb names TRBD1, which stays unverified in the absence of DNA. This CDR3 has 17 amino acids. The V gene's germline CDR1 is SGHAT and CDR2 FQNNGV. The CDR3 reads CASSSPRGAGEEETQYF.

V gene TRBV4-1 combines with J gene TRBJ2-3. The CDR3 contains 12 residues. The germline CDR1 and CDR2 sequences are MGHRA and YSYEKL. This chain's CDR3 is CASSLRGGTQYF.

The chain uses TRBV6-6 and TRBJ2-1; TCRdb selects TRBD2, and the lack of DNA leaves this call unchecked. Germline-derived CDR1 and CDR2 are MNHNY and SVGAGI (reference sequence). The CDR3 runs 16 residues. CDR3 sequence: CASRFLAGQSYNEQFF.

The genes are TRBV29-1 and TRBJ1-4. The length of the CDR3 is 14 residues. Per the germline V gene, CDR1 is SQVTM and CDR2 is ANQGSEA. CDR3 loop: CSVARGSSDEKLFF.

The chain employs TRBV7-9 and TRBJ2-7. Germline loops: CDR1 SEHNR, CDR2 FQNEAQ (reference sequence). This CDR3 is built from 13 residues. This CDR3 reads CASNRLGYYEQYF. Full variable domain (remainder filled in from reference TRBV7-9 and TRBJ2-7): DTGVSQNPRHKITKRGQNVTFRCDPISEHNRLYWYRQTLGQGPEFLTYFQNEAQLEKSRLLSDRFSAERPKGSFSTLEIQRTEQGDSAMYLCASNRLGYYEQYFGPGTRLTVT.

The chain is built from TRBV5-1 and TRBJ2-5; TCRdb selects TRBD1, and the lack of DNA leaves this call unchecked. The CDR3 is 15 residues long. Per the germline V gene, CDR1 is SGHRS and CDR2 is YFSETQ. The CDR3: CASKGASRVQETQYF.

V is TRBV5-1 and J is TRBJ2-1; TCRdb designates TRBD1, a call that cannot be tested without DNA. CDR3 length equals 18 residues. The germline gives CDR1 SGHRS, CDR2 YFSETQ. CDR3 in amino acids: CASSSRTGSGGTYNEQFF.

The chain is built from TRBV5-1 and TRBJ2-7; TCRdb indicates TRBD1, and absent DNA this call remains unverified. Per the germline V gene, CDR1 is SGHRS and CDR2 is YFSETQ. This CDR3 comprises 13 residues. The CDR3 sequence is CASSQPGTQEQYF.

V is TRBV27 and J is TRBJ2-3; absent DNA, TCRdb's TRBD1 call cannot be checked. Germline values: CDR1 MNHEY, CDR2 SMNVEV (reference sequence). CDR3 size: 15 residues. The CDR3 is CASQHRGLGTDTQYF.